The 6 T cell receptor beta chains below all came from one sample that was sequenced in a study of T cell changes during pregnancy in multiple sclerosis. TCRdb keeps only in-frame clones here, not all; method: immunoSEQ multiplex PCR. The sample contains some 58,000 clones, around 97% of which appear only once. Sequences were derived from CD8+ T cells from peripheral blood mononuclear cells, sampled after pregnancy. All receptors derive from a female donor with multiple sclerosis, enrolled in a pregnancy study.

This rearrangement joins TRBV15 to TRBJ2-7; 13 nucleotides align to TRBD2. V lost 3 bases and J lost 3; bases outside the gene matches: 5. Germline lookup yields CDR1 LNHNV and CDR2 YYDKDF (reference sequence). This CDR3 is 16 amino acids long. The CDR3 sequence is CATSSLGLAGDYEQYF. CDR3 DNA sequence: TGTGCCACCAGCAGCCTCGGACTAGCGGGAGACTACGAGCAGTACTTC. The full variable domain, rest sourced from reference TRBV15 and TRBJ2-7, is DAMVIQNPRYQVTQFGKPVTLSCSQTLNHNVMYWYQQKSSQAPKLLFHYYDKDFNNEADTPDNFQSRRPNTSFCFLDIRSPGLGDTAMYLCATSSLGLAGDYEQYFGPGTRLTVT.

V is TRBV2 and J is TRBJ2-5, with TRBD2 matching over 7 bases. Per the germline V gene, CDR1 is SNHLY and CDR2 is FYNNEI. J gave up 3 bases and V 8 bases, and 15 bases lay outside the gene matches. This CDR3 is built from 16 residues. The CDR3: CASVWSRESGEETQYF. CDR3 nucleotides: TGTGCCAGCGTGTGGTCGCGGGAAAGCGGGGAAGAGACCCAGTACTTC.

Regarding this clone: Mismatch with germline at one junction end may stem from a read error. The chain has TRBV7-4 and TRBJ2-7; TRBD2 aligns across 10 bases. CDR3 length: 14 amino acids. The germline CDR1 and CDR2 sequences are SGHVT and SQSDAQ. The CDR3 loop reads CASSVAGGFYEQYF. Written as DNA, the CDR3 is TGTGCCAGCAGCGTAGCGGGAGGATTCTACGAGCAGTACTTC. Drawing the rest from reference TRBV7-4 and TRBJ2-7, the complete variable domain is GAGVSQSPRYKVAKRGRDVALRCDSISGHVTLYWYRQTLGQGSEVLTYSQSDAQRDKSGRPSGRFSAERPERSVSTLKIQRTEQGDSAVYLCASSVAGGFYEQYFGPGTRLTVT.

This clone has more than one count but fewer than ten. The chain carries TRBV27 and TRBJ2-7; D is possibly TRBD1 (5 bases). The CDR3 extends over 16 amino acids. Looked up from germline, CDR1 is MNHEY and CDR2 is SMNVEV (reference sequence). V lost 3 bases and J lost 2, with 17 bases in between. The DNA for the CDR3 is TGTGCCAGCAGTTTCCGGGCCAGGGTCCTTACCTACGAGCAGTACTTC. It codes for CASSFRARVLTYEQYF.

This clone has a single count. The chain recombines TRBV28 with TRBJ2-3, with a weak D call TRBD2 (5 bases). The CDR3 is 13 residues long. Trimming stripped 6 bases from V and 1 base from J, with 8 bases between. Germline V gives CDR1 MDHEN, CDR2 SYDVKM. The CDR3 nucleotides read TGTGCCAGCAGGGGAGCAGGCACAGATACGCAGTATTTT. Translation: CASRGAGTDTQYF.

V gene TRBV2 combines with J gene TRBJ1-3; 7 nucleotides match TRBD1. CDR1 and CDR2 from the germline V gene are SNHLY and FYNNEI. CDR3 length: 16 residues. After removal of 5 bases from V and 4 bases from J, the junction contained 11 bases not matched to a gene. CDR3 residues: CASSTHLDRHGNTIYF. As DNA, the CDR3 is TGTGCCAGCAGTACCCACCTGGACAGGCACGGAAACACCATATATTTT. Full variable domain (rest looked up from reference TRBV2 and TRBJ1-3): EPEVTQTPSHQVTQMGQEVILRCVPISNHLYFYWYRQILGQKVEFLVSFYNNEISEKSEIFDDQFSVERPDGSNFTLKIRSTKLEDSAMYFCASSTHLDRHGNTIYFGEGSWLTVV.